This TCR beta chain comes out of a study of blood T cell repertoires in COVID-19. The CDR3 has 15 amino acids. J was trimmed by 3 bases and V by 2 bases; bases with no gene match: 5. CDR1 and CDR2 from the germline V gene are SGHAT and FQNNGV. Original processing methods: Cell counts per sample came from amplifying reference gene primers. Some clones are missing from TCRdb's copy, which holds only in-frame ones; the method was immunoSEQ multiplex PCR. The V and J calls and clone size come from that table; D and trimming were worked out from the DNA. This sample yields around 300,000 clones, of which around 89% are seen a single time; over 3.5% belongs to the top ten.

The chain joins TRBV11-2 to TRBJ1-2, with 8 bases identical to TRBD1. This TCR derives from a woman aged 40 to 50 with acute or convalescent COVID-19. Sequencing was done on a sample of peripheral blood. The CDR3 coding sequence is TGTGCCAGCAGCTTATATTCGGGACAGGACTATGGCTACACCTTC. Translated, it gives CASSLYSGQDYGYTF. The whole variable domain, filled in from reference TRBV11-2 and TRBJ1-2, reads EAGVAQSPRYKIIEKRQSVAFWCNPISGHATLYWYQQILGQGPKLLIQFQNNGVVDDSQLPKDRFSAERLKGVDSTLKIQPAKLEDSAVYLCASSLYSGQDYGYTFGSGTRLTVV.